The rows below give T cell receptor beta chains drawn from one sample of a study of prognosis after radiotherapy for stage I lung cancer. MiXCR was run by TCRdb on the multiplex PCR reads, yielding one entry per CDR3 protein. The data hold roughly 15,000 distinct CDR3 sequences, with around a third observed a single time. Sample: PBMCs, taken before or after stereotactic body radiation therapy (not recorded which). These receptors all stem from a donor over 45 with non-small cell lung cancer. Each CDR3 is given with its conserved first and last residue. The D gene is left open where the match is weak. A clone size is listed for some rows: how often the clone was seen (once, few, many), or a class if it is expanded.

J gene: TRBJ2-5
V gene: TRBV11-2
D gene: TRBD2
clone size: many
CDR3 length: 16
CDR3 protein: CASSLVRASGIETQYF
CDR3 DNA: TGTGCCAGTAGCTTAGTTAGGGCTAGCGGGATTGAGACCCAGTACTTC

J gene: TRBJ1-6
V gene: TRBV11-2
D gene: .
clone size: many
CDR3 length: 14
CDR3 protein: CASSFYREGSPLHF
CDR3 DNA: TGTGCCAGCAGCTTTTACAGGGAAGGTTCACCCCTCCACTTT

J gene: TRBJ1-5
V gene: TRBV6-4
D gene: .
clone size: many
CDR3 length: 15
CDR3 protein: CASSATDGSNQPQHF
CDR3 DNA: TGTGCCAGCAGTGCCACAGACGGGAGCAATCAGCCCCAGCATTTT

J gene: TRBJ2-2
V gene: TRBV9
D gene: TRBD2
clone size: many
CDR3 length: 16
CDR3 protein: CASSGSGRANTGELFF
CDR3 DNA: TGTGCCAGCAGTGGTAGCGGGAGGGCGAACACCGGGGAGCTGTTTTTT

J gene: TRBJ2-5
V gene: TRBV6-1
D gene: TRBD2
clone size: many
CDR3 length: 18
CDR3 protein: CASSEAGTSGRVGETQYF
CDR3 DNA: TGTGCCAGCAGTGAAGCTGGGACTAGCGGGAGGGTAGGGGAGACCCAGTACTTC

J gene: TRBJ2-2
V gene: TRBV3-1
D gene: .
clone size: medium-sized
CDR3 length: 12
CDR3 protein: CASSHGSGELFF
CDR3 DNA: TGTGCCAGCAGCCACGGTAGCGGGGAGCTGTTTTTT

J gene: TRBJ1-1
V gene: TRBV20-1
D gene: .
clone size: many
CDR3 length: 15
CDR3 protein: CSARARGQSNTEAFF
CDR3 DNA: TGCAGTGCTAGAGCCCGCGGACAGTCGAACACTGAAGCTTTCTTT

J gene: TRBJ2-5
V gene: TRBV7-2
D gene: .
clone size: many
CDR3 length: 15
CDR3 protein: CASSDSRGDWETQYF
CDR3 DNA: TGTGCCAGCAGCGATTCTAGGGGGGATTGGGAGACCCAGTACTTC

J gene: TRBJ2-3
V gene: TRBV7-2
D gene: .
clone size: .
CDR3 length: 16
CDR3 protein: CASSLLFTGLEDTQYF
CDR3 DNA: TGTGCCAGCAGCTTATTGTTCACAGGGTTGGAAGATACGCAGTATTTT

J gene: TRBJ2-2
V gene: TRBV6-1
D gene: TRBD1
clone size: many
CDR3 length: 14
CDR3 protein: CASSWTGDTGELFF
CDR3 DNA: TGTGCCAGCAGCTGGACAGGCGACACCGGGGAGCTGTTTTTT

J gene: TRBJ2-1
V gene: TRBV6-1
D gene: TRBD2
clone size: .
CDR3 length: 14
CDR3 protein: CASNLSGRTIEQFF
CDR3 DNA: TGTGCCAGCAACCTTAGCGGGAGGACTATTGAGCAGTTCTTC

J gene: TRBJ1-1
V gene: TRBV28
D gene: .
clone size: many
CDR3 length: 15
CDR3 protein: CASSLEVALNTEAFF
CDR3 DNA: TGTGCCAGCAGTTTAGAGGTGGCCTTGAACACTGAAGCTTTCTTT

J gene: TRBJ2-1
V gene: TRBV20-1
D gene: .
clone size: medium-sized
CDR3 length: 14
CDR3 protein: CSAMAGAVYNEQFF
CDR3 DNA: TGCAGTGCCATGGCAGGGGCGGTCTACAATGAGCAGTTCTTC

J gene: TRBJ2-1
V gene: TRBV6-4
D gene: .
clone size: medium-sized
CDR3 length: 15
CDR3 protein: CASSDSISGNNEQFF
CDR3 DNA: TGTGCCAGCAGTGACTCGATTTCAGGGAACAATGAGCAGTTCTTC

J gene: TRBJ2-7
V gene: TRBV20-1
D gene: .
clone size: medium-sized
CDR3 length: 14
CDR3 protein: CSAREGEGSYEQYF
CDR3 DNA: TGCAGTGCTAGAGAGGGTGAAGGCTCCTACGAGCAGTACTTC

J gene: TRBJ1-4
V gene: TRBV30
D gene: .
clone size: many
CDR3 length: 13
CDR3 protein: CAWSVGRGEKLFF
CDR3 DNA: TGTGCCTGGAGTGTTGGGAGGGGAGAAAAACTGTTTTTT

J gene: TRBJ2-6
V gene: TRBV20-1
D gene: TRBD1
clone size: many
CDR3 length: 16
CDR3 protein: CSAGGTGASGANVLTF
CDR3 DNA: TGCAGTGCTGGTGGGACAGGGGCATCTGGGGCCAACGTCCTGACTTTC

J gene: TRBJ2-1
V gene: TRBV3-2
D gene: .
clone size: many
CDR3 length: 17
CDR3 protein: CASSQVTSWLSYNEQFF
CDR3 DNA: TGTGCCAGCAGCCAAGTGACTAGCTGGTTATCCTACAATGAGCAGTTCTTC

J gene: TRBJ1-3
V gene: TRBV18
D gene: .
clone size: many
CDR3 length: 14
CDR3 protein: CASSPSGSGNTIYF
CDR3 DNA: TGTGCCAGCTCACCATCCGGTTCTGGAAACACCATATATTTT

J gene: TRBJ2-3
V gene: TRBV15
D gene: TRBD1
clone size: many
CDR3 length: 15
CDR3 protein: CATSGDRESTDTQYF
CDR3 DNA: TGTGCCACCAGCGGGGACAGGGAGAGCACAGATACGCAGTATTTT

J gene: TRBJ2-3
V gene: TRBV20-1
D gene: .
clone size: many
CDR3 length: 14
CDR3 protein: CSAPSGRLVDTQYF
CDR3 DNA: TGCAGTGCACCTTCCGGGCGACTCGTGGATACGCAGTATTTT